This passage covers 22 T cell receptor beta chains from one sample sequenced in a study of human T cells and chemical hapten exposure. Regarding time point: patch test 1, 2 weeks after DPC sensitization. Sample treatment: therapeutic diphenylcyclopropenone sensitization with weekly scalp DPC. From the RACE reads, TCRdb called clonotypes with MiXCR, one entry per CDR3 protein. The sample has some 120,000 distinct CDR3 sequences; around 10% are singletons. This specimen consisted of whole blood, obtained in connection with sensitization to the hapten diphenylcyclopropenone (DPC). Source of these receptors: a woman in her forties or fifties with alopecia areata. Some clones in this sample may be carry-over from other donors' samples.

This sequence joins TRBV5-1 and TRBJ2-5; 9 bases line up with TRBD2. Per the germline V gene, CDR1 is SGHRS and CDR2 is YFSETQ. V gave up 5 bases and J gave up 4 bases; unmatched junction bases: 6. The CDR3 runs to 14 residues. This chain's CDR3 is CASRRGTSRETQYF. The DNA for the CDR3 is TGCGCCAGCAGGAGAGGGACTAGCCGAGAGACCCAGTACTTC.

This clonotype was picked up many times. The gene calls are TRBV7-2 and TRBJ1-1; D ambiguous. Germline CDR1 and CDR2: SGHTA and FQGNSA. Trimming left V 3 bases short and J 7 bases short, with 9 bases between. This CDR3 is built from 12 residues. CDR3 amino acids: CASSFIEGEAFF. The CDR3 DNA sequence: TGTGCCAGCAGCTTTATCGAGGGTGAAGCTTTCTTT.

Many counts were recorded for this clonotype. Written as DNA, the CDR3 is TGTGCCAGCCGACTAGCGGGAGGGCCAGATACGCAGTATTTT. Protein sequence: CASRLAGGPDTQYF. The chain uses TRBV7-2 and TRBJ2-3; 14 bases line up with TRBD2. Germline loops: CDR1 SGHTA, CDR2 FQGNSA. CDR3 length: 14 amino acids. The J segment lost 4 bases and the V segment lost 8 bases, leaving 2 bases of the junction unmatched.

The chain links TRBV6-1 to TRBJ1-6; unclear D gene. The CDR3 runs to 17 residues. From germline, CDR1 is MNHNS and CDR2 SASEGT. V lost 2 bases and J 0 bases, leaving 11 bases between the germline ends. This CDR3 reads CASSEPGRSSYNSPLHF. In DNA form, the CDR3 reads TGTGCCAGCAGTGAACCGGGCCGAAGCTCCTATAATTCACCCCTCCACTTT.

This clonotype turned up a few times. J is TRBJ2-7 and V is TRBV10-2, with 10 bases fitting TRBD1. Germline lookup yields CDR1 WSHSY and CDR2 SAAADI. The V gene end was trimmed by 6 bases and the J gene end by 5 bases; junction bases not matched to a gene: 7. CDR3 size: 14 residues. CDR3 nucleotides: TGCGCCAGCAGACCGGGACAGGGGACCGACGAGCAGTACTTC. Its translation is CASRPGQGTDEQYF.

This chain uses TRBV18 with TRBJ1-4, with D uncertain. This CDR3 has 17 residues. Trimming left V 2 bases short and J 8 bases short, with 21 bases between. Germline V gene data show CDR1 as KGHSH and CDR2 as LQKENI. The CDR3 protein is CASSPIEASSNLEKLFF. Written as DNA, the CDR3 is TGTGCCAGCTCACCAATAGAGGCAAGCAGTAATTTGGAAAAACTGTTTTTT.

The chain uses TRBV3-1 and TRBJ1-5, with TRBD1 matching 7 bases. After removal of 4 bases from V and 2 bases from J, the junction contained 2 bases not matched to a gene. The CDR3 runs 14 residues. The V gene's germline CDR1 is LGHDT and CDR2 YNNKEL (reference sequence). Here the CDR3 DNA reads TGTGCCAGCAGCCCGGGACAGCGCAATCAGCCCCAGCATTTT. It is translated as CASSPGQRNQPQHF.

This clonotype was counted between two and nine times. The rearrangement uses TRBV7-2 and TRBJ1-2; no definite D call. CDR1 SGHTA and CDR2 FQGNSA come from the germline V gene. The CDR3 extends over 15 amino acids. Trimming removed 0 bases from V and 1 base from J, with 9 bases in between. This CDR3 is CASSLAHGINYGYTF. In DNA, the CDR3 is TGTGCCAGCAGCTTAGCGCACGGAATTAACTATGGCTACACCTTC. Using reference TRBV7-2 and TRBJ1-2 for the parts outside the CDR3, the full variable domain is GAGVSQSPSNKVTEKGKDVELRCDPISGHTALYWYRQSLGQGLEFLIYFQGNSAPDKSGLPSDRFSAERTGGSVSTLTIQRTQQEDSAVYLCASSLAHGINYGYTFGSGTRLTVV.

This clonotype came up many times. The chain links TRBV6-2 or TRBV6-3 to TRBJ1-1; D is ambiguous. V was shortened by 6 bases and J by 0 bases, with 11 bases between the two germline ends. The germline CDR1 and CDR2 sequences are MNHEY and SVGEGT. The length of the CDR3 is 14 residues. The CDR3 DNA follows: TGTGCCAGCAGGTCAGTGTTAATGAACACTGAAGCTTTCTTT. Its protein is CASRSVLMNTEAFF.

This clonotype was recorded a few times. The genes are TRBV7-2 and TRBJ1-1; no clear D. Trimming took off 6 bases at V and 2 bases at J, with 13 bases between the two ends. Germline CDR1 is SGHTA and CDR2 is FQGNSA. The CDR3 length is 14 residues. Here the CDR3 reads CASRHGVDNTEAFF. The CDR3, as DNA: TGTGCCAGCAGGCATGGCGTGGATAACACTGAAGCTTTCTTT.

The table lists this clonotype with a few counts. The chain uses TRBV14 and TRBJ2-1, with TRBD1 matching over 8 bases. The CDR3 runs to 11 residues. Losses at the gene ends were 4 bases for V and 13 bases for J; bases not matched to a gene: 3. CDR1 is SGHDN, CDR2 FVKESK, per germline. For the CDR3, the DNA is TGTGCCAGCAGCCGAGGACAGGGTCAGTTCTTC. It translates to CASSRGQGQFF.

Concerning this clonotype itself: This may come from a read error, since a much larger clone is one base off. This chain connects TRBV13 to TRBJ2-3, with a weak D call TRBD1 (5 bases). The CDR3 consists of 15 residues. Germline V CDR1 and CDR2: PRHDT, FYEKMQ (reference sequence). CDR3: CSSSLGAGLTDTQYF. In DNA, the CDR3 is TGTTCCAGCAGCTTAGGCGCAGGGCTTACAGATACGCAGTATTTT. Full variable domain (missing parts from reference TRBV13 and TRBJ2-3): AAGVIQSPRHLIKEKRETATLKCYPIPRHDTVYWYQQGPGQDPQFLISFYEKMQSDKGSIPDRFSAQQFSDYHSELNMSSLELGDSALYFCSSSLGAGLTDTQYFGPGTRLTVL.

This clonotype was counted ten times or more. V is TRBV19 and J is TRBJ2-2; TRBD2 aligns across 9 bases. V trimming: 9 bases; J trimming: 9 bases; junction bases outside the gene matches: 20. CDR3 length equals 17 residues. CDR1 and CDR2 (germline): LNHDA, SQIVND (reference sequence). CDR3: CASSDLGRGSGGRELFF. In nucleotides, the CDR3 is TGTGCCAGCTCCGATCTAGGAAGGGGTAGCGGGGGCCGGGAGCTGTTTTTT.

The J gene is TRBJ2-3, the V gene TRBV14, with TRBD2 matching over 10 bases. The CDR3 spans 17 residues. V dropped 4 bases and J dropped 1; count of bases not matched to a gene: 8. Germline-derived CDR1 and CDR2 are SGHDN and FVKESK. CDR3 bases: TGTGCCAGCAGCCGACGCCAGCTAGCGGGGGGCACAGATACGCAGTATTTT. Its translation is CASSRRQLAGGTDTQYF.

The sample holds a few counts of this clonotype. This chain's CDR3 is CASSLLVEPTGELFF. Written as DNA, the CDR3 is TGCGCCAGCAGCTTGTTGGTAGAACCCACCGGGGAGCTGTTTTTT. The gene calls are TRBV5-1 and TRBJ2-2; D unclear. The germline V and J ends were trimmed by 1 base and 4 bases, with 11 bases remaining between them. The CDR3 length is 15 residues. Germline V gene sequence: CDR1 SGHRS, CDR2 YFSETQ.

This clonotype appeared once. An end of the junction differs from the germline gene, which may be a read error. The gene calls are TRBV7-8 and TRBJ2-3, with D possibly matching TRBD2 (5 bases). The CDR3 spans 16 residues. CDR1 SGHVS and CDR2 FQNEAQ come from the germline V gene. For the CDR3, the DNA is TGTGCCAGCAGCTCACGACGCCGGGATAGCACAGATACGCGGTATTTT. This sequence encodes CASSSRRRDSTDTRYF.

This clonotype has a handful of counts. V and J are TRBV7-2 and TRBJ1-1; 9 bases line up with TRBD1. Germline V CDR1 and CDR2: SGHTA, FQGNSA. V lost 7 bases, J lost 7 bases, and 7 bases stayed unmatched. CDR3 length equals 13 residues. This chain's CDR3 is CASTRDRASEAFF. The CDR3 DNA reads TGTGCCAGCACCAGGGACAGGGCCAGTGAAGCTTTCTTT.

The V call is TRBV18, the J call TRBJ1-2, with D unresolved. CDR3 size: 13 residues. Per the germline V gene, CDR1 is KGHSH and CDR2 is LQKENI. Trimming stripped 0 bases from V and 7 bases from J, with 9 bases between. The CDR3, as DNA: TGTGCCAGCTCACCACCGGCGGGGAGTGGCTACACCTTC. Encoded protein: CASSPPAGSGYTF.

This clonotype was recorded many times. The chain joins TRBV11-2 to TRBJ2-7, with D perhaps given as TRBD1 or TRBD2 (5 bases each). V was pared by 6 bases and J by 0 bases, with 12 bases between. This CDR3 region has 14 residues. Per germline, CDR1 SGHAT and CDR2 FQNNGV. The CDR3 nucleotides read TGTGCCAGCAGTGCAGACGGGGCCTCCTACGAGCAGTACTTC. Protein: CASSADGASYEQYF.

This clonotype was recorded many times. V gene TRBV5-1 combines with J gene TRBJ1-1; 8 bases match TRBD1. The trim removed 0 bases at V and 4 bases at J, leaving 5 bases unmatched. This CDR3 region has 15 residues. Germline CDR1 SGHRS, CDR2 YFSETQ. The CDR3 DNA sequence: TGCGCCAGCAGCTTGGCGGACAGGGTGGGCACTGAAGCTTTCTTT. Its translation: CASSLADRVGTEAFF.

In its sample, this clonotype was seen many times. The rearrangement joins TRBV28 to TRBJ2-2, with D possibly being TRBD2 (6 bases). CDR3 length: 15 residues. V lost 1 base to trimming and J lost 7 bases, with 13 bases between them. Germline assignment: CDR1 MDHEN and CDR2 SYDVKM. The CDR3 reads CASSLSGRGVGELFF. CDR3 sequence (DNA): TGTGCCAGCAGTTTATCGGGGCGGGGTGTCGGGGAGCTGTTTTTT.

This chain joins TRBV12-2 and TRBJ2-1; the table's D call TRBD2 went unverified against the DNA. TRBV12-2 is listed as a pseudogene. This CDR3 has 17 residues. The CDR3 reads CASRLVQAGVWYNEQFF. Here the CDR3 DNA reads TGTGCAAGTCGCTTAGTCCAAGCGGGAGTTTGGTACAATGAGCAGTTCTTC.